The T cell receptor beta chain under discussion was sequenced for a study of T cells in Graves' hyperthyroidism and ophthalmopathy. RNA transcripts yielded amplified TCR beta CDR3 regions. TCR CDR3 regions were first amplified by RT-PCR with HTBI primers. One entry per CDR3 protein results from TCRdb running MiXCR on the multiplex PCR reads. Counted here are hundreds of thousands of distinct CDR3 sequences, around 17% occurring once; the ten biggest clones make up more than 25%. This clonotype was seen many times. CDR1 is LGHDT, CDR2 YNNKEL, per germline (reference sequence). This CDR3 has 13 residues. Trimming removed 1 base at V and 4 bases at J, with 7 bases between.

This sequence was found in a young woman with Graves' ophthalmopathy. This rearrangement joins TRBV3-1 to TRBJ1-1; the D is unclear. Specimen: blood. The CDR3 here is CASSQARITEAFF. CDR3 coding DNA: TGTGCCAGCAGCCAAGCGCGGATCACTGAAGCTTTCTTT.